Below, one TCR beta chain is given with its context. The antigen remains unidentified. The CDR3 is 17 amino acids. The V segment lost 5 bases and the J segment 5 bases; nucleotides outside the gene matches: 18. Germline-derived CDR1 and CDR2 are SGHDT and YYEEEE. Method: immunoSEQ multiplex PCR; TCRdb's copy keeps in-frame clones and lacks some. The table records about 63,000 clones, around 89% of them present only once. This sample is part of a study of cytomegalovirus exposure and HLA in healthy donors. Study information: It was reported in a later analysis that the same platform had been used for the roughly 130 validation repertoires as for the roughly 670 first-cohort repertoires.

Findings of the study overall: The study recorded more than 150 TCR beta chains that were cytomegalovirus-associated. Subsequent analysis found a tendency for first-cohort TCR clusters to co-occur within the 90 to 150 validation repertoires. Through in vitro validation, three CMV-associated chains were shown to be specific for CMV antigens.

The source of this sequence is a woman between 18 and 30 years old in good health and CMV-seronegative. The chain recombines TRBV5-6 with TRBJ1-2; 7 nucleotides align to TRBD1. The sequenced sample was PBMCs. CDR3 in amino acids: CASSYEVARAGGYGYTF. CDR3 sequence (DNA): TGTGCCAGCAGTTACGAGGTCGCAAGGGCAGGGGGTTATGGCTACACCTTC.